This T cell receptor (beta chain) is drawn from a study of sequential checkpoint blockade in melanoma. Study details: After nivolumab or ipilimumab alone, over 20 patients had week-13 rebiopsies.

Whole-study results and caveats: For nivolumab-first patients, baseline tumor clonality was associated with response.

This clone is judged medium-sized. Its cognate antigen is unknown. Treatment given: randomized to nivolumab then ipilimumab (arm A) or the reverse (arm B). Germline lookup yields CDR1 SGHNT and CDR2 YENEEA. This CDR3 comprises 17 residues. The V end was cut by 0 bases, the J end by 2 bases, with 15 bases between. The method was immunoSEQ multiplex PCR; TCRdb's version includes in-frame clones alone and lacks a portion of them. The sample consists of roughly 2,000 clones, approximately 21% of them appearing once. This receptor was obtained from a human donor with melanoma. The chain employs TRBV11-3 and TRBJ2-3; D could derive from TRBD1 or TRBD2 (5 bases each). The sample was tumor tissue (inferred from file names), taken from a patient given nivolumab and ipilimumab in sequence. For the CDR3, the DNA is TGTGCCAGCAGCTTAGACGCGCCCGGGGCCTCCACAGATACGCAGTATTTT. This codes for CASSLDAPGASTDTQYF.